These T cell receptor beta chains were read from a single sample in a study of T-cell reconstitution after alpha-beta-depleted transplantation in children. TCRdb fed the PCR reads into MiXCR, producing one record per CDR3 protein. In the table there are around 800,000 distinct CDR3 sequences, roughly 15% of which are singletons. Sequenced material: PBMCs, mostly from graft donor cells, taken 360 days after TCRalphabeta/CD19-depleted stem cell transplant. The source of these receptors is a male patient younger than 18 who had a stem cell transplant for acute lymphoblastic leukemia, so the T cells may come from the graft donor. Each CDR3 is given with its conserved first and last residue. The order of the fields is CDR3 protein, CDR3 DNA, V gene, J gene, CDR3 length, D gene, clone size. The D gene is left open where the match is weak. The size of a clone is reported for some rows only, either as once, few or many, or as a class for expanded clones.

CDR3 protein: CASTIYPAGATDTQYF
CDR3 DNA: TGTGCCAGCACCATCTACCCAGCGGGAGCAACAGATACGCAGTATTTT
V gene: TRBV11-2
J gene: TRBJ2-3
CDR3 length: 16
D gene: TRBD2
clone size: NA

CDR3 protein: CASSDSGGYGYTF
CDR3 DNA: TGTGCCAGCAGTGACTCGGGTGGCTATGGCTACACCTTC
V gene: TRBV6-4
J gene: TRBJ1-2
CDR3 length: 13
D gene: NA
clone size: few

CDR3 protein: CSVLHERGNGYTF
CDR3 DNA: TGCAGCGTCCTACATGAGCGGGGGAATGGCTACACCTTC
V gene: TRBV29-1
J gene: TRBJ1-2
CDR3 length: 13
D gene: NA
clone size: few

CDR3 protein: CASSFQFPYEQYF
CDR3 DNA: TGCGCCAGCAGCTTTCAGTTTCCCTACGAGCAGTACTTC
V gene: TRBV5-1
J gene: TRBJ2-7
CDR3 length: 13
D gene: NA
clone size: NA

CDR3 protein: CSVAGLAAQETQYF
CDR3 DNA: TGCAGCGTTGCGGGACTAGCGGCCCAAGAGACCCAGTACTTC
V gene: TRBV29-1
J gene: TRBJ2-5
CDR3 length: 14
D gene: TRBD2
clone size: many

CDR3 protein: CASSFQWGNEETQYF
CDR3 DNA: TGCGCCAGCAGCTTCCAATGGGGAAACGAAGAGACCCAGTACTTC
V gene: TRBV5-1
J gene: TRBJ2-5
CDR3 length: 15
D gene: NA
clone size: NA

CDR3 protein: CSVRTGGINQPQHF
CDR3 DNA: TGCAGCGTTCGAACGGGGGGCATCAATCAGCCCCAGCATTTT
V gene: TRBV29-1
J gene: TRBJ1-5
CDR3 length: 14
D gene: NA
clone size: NA

CDR3 protein: CASSSSGRPSDTQYF
CDR3 DNA: TGTGCCAGCAGCAGTAGCGGGAGACCCTCAGATACGCAGTATTTT
V gene: TRBV7-3
J gene: TRBJ2-3
CDR3 length: 15
D gene: TRBD2
clone size: few

CDR3 protein: CASSVSLYPAEWAGELFF
CDR3 DNA: TGTGCCAGCAGCGTTTCCCTTTACCCGGCAGAGTGGGCCGGGGAGCTGTTTTTT
V gene: TRBV9
J gene: TRBJ2-2
CDR3 length: 18
D gene: NA
clone size: many

CDR3 protein: CASSPQGTPSSYNEQFF
CDR3 DNA: TGTGCCAGCTCACCACAAGGGACCCCCAGCTCCTACAATGAGCAGTTCTTC
V gene: TRBV18
J gene: TRBJ2-1
CDR3 length: 17
D gene: NA
clone size: NA

CDR3 protein: CASSDSPGNEQFF
CDR3 DNA: TGTGCCAGCAGTGACTCGCCGGGGAATGAGCAGTTCTTC
V gene: TRBV6-4
J gene: TRBJ2-1
CDR3 length: 13
D gene: NA
clone size: few

CDR3 protein: CASSQVWSSYEQYF
CDR3 DNA: TGCGCCAGCAGCCAAGTATGGAGCTCCTACGAGCAGTACTTC
V gene: TRBV4-1
J gene: TRBJ2-7
CDR3 length: 14
D gene: NA
clone size: few

CDR3 protein: CSARDNERRTGELFF
CDR3 DNA: TGCAGTGCTAGAGATAACGAGCGTCGGACCGGGGAGCTGTTTTTT
V gene: TRBV20-1
J gene: TRBJ2-2
CDR3 length: 15
D gene: NA
clone size: NA

CDR3 protein: CASRREGIAGRPLLTDTQYF
CDR3 DNA: TGTGCCAGCAGGAGAGAAGGTATAGCGGGGAGGCCCCTTCTCACAGATACGCAGTATTTT
V gene: TRBV6-2/TRBV6-3
J gene: TRBJ2-3
CDR3 length: 20
D gene: TRBD2
clone size: NA

CDR3 protein: CASSLTQGLYEQYF
CDR3 DNA: TGTGCCAGCAGTTTGACGCAGGGGCTTTACGAGCAGTACTTC
V gene: TRBV12-3/TRBV12-4
J gene: TRBJ2-7
CDR3 length: 14
D gene: NA
clone size: NA

CDR3 protein: CSVRLAETQYF
CDR3 DNA: TGCAGTGTGCGGCTAGCGGAGACCCAGTACTTC
V gene: TRBV20-1
J gene: TRBJ2-5
CDR3 length: 11
D gene: NA
clone size: few